The 11 T cell receptor beta chains below come from one sample, sequenced in a study of blood T cell repertoires in COVID-19. The repertoire was sequenced with immunoSEQ multiplex PCR; TCRdb's copy has only in-frame clones and lacks some. This table has nearly 95,000 clones, more than 70% appearing once. The sample consisted of peripheral blood. Source of these receptors: a human donor with acute or convalescent COVID-19. The donor label of this sample is uncertain.

The V gene is TRBV19, the J gene TRBJ2-1, with TRBD2 as a possible D gene (6 bases). The V gene's germline CDR1 is LNHDA and CDR2 SQIVND (reference sequence). CDR3 size: 13 residues. V dropped 9 bases and J dropped 3 bases, with 12 bases sitting between them. DNA of the CDR3: TGTGCCAGCGGGGGAACACACTACAATGAGCAGTTCTTC. As protein: CASGGTHYNEQFF.

This chain connects TRBV7-9 to TRBJ2-2, with a tentative D call TRBD2 (6 bases). Trimming shortened V by 2 bases and J by 3 bases, and 13 bases separated the two germline ends. The germline V gene encodes CDR1 SEHNR and CDR2 FQNEAQ (reference sequence). The CDR3 sequence is 16 residues long. The CDR3 DNA reads TGTGCCAGCAGCTTACCTCTCCCGGGAGACACCGGGGAGCTGTTTTTT. Translating gives CASSLPLPGDTGELFF.

This clone was detected once. This rearrangement joins TRBV6-2 or TRBV6-3 to TRBJ1-2, with 8 positions matching TRBD1. This CDR3 has 13 residues. The J segment lost 7 bases and the V segment lost 4 bases, leaving 5 bases of the junction unmatched. Germline V gives CDR1 MNHEY, CDR2 SVGEGT. The CDR3 loop reads CASSSPGQAGYTF. The CDR3 nucleotides are TGTGCCAGCAGTTCCCCGGGACAGGCTGGCTACACCTTC.

The V gene is TRBV5-1, the J gene TRBJ1-1; 8 nucleotides align to TRBD1. J lost 4 bases, V lost 4 bases, and 15 bases had no gene match. CDR1 SGHRS and CDR2 YFSETQ come from the germline V gene. The CDR3 is 17 residues long. Here the CDR3 reads CASSTRPRTGMSTEAFF. The CDR3 nucleotides read TGCGCCAGCAGCACCCGGCCTCGGACAGGGATGAGCACTGAAGCTTTCTTT.

This clone was detected a few times. V usage is TRBV12-3 or TRBV12-4 and J usage is TRBJ2-2; D unresolved. V lost 7 bases and J 5 bases, leaving 5 bases between the germline ends. This CDR3 spans 11 amino acids. The DNA of the CDR3 is TGTGCCAGCACACGGACCGGGGAGCTGTTTTTT. It specifies CASTRTGELFF.

This sequence joins TRBV9 and TRBJ2-2; the match to TRBD2 covers 10 bases. Germline trimming cut 6 bases from V and 5 bases from J; bases unmatched to any gene: 10. The CDR3 has 16 amino acids. Germline V gene lookup returns CDR1 SGDLS and CDR2 YYNGEE. The chain's CDR3 is CASTTSGWIKTGELFF. The DNA for the CDR3 is TGTGCCAGCACGACTAGCGGGTGGATAAAGACCGGGGAGCTGTTTTTT.

The count of this clone is one. The junction does not match germline at one end; this may be a read error. CDR3 nucleotides: TGTGCCAGCAGGGGGACTAGCATAGATACGCAGTATTTT. Translation gives CASRGTSIDTQYF. The chain employs TRBV27 and TRBJ2-3, with 9 bases fitting TRBD2. Germline values: CDR1 MNHEY, CDR2 SMNVEV (reference sequence). The CDR3 is made up of 13 amino acids.

A single count supports this clone. The V and J genes are TRBV10-2 and TRBJ2-3, with D maybe TRBD1 (5 bases). Germline-derived CDR1 and CDR2 are WSHSY and SAAADI. The germline V and J ends were trimmed by 7 bases and 5 bases, with 7 bases remaining between them. This CDR3 contains 11 residues. The chain's CDR3 is CASTGQDTQYF. CDR3 bases: TGCGCCAGCACAGGGCAAGATACGCAGTATTTT.

The chain has TRBV7-2 and TRBJ1-6; D perhaps matches TRBD1 (6 bases). Germline CDR1 reads SGHTA; CDR2 reads FQGNSA. V gave up 3 bases and J gave up 2 bases, with 11 bases separating them. This CDR3 has 16 residues. The CDR3 sequence: CASSLRGIPYNSPLHF. CDR3 coding DNA: TGTGCCAGCAGCTTGAGGGGGATTCCCTATAATTCACCCCTCCACTTT.

The CDR3 DNA reads as TGTGCCAGCAGTTACTTCGGACTATCCGACACCGGGGAGCTGTTTTTT. Translating it yields CASSYFGLSDTGELFF. The V and J genes are TRBV6-5 and TRBJ2-2, with D perhaps TRBD2 (6 bases). The CDR3 sequence is 16 residues long. Looked up from germline, CDR1 is MNHEY and CDR2 is SVGAGI. The V gene lost 1 base and the J gene lost 3 bases, with 12 bases spanning the gap.

This chain joins TRBV27 and TRBJ1-4; D uncertain. This CDR3 has 16 residues. The germline gives CDR1 MNHEY, CDR2 SMNVEV (reference sequence). The V and J ends lost 0 bases and 4 bases respectively, with 12 bases between them. In DNA, the CDR3 is TGTGCCAGCAGTTTATCGTGGGGAGTGGGTAATGAAAAACTGTTTTTT. Residues: CASSLSWGVGNEKLFF.